This TCR beta chain was sequenced for a study of shared clonotypes between healthy human individuals. Some clones are missing from TCRdb's copy, which holds only in-frame ones; the method was immunoSEQ multiplex PCR. The table has about 2,500,000 clones, approximately 90% seen once. The sequence was collected from a man aged 18 to 35 in good health. The sequenced material came from naive CD4+ T cells sorted from blood. Subset indicated: CD45RA+ positively selected.

CDR3 loop: CASSQQGVGNQPQHF. CDR3 in DNA: TGTGCCAGCAGCCAACAGGGTGTTGGGAATCAGCCCCAGCATTTT. This chain uses TRBV7-8 with TRBJ1-5, with D possibly being TRBD1 (6 bases). V lost 5 bases, J lost 4 bases, and 15 bases lay in between. CDR3 length: 15 residues. CDR1 SGHVS and CDR2 FQNEAQ come from the germline V gene.